The 16 T cell receptor beta chains given below trace back to one sample, sequenced in a study of T cells in AML relapse after transplant. Instead of multiplex PCR, a modified RACE PCR amplified TCR alpha and beta from RNA. TCRdb reanalysed the PCR reads using MiXCR and keeps one entry per CDR3 protein. The table has around 1,500 distinct CDR3 sequences, 6.6% seen once. Sequenced material: bone marrow, either the whole sample or a sorted T cell fraction (not recorded which), taken in complete remission. These receptors were obtained from a human donor who had a stem cell transplant for acute myeloid leukemia. Some of these T cells may belong to the graft donor.

The sample holds many counts of this clonotype. The J gene is TRBJ2-5, the V gene TRBV28; D gene uncertain. The germline CDR1 and CDR2 sequences are MDHEN and SYDVKM. V was cut by 3 bases and J by 3 bases, with 8 bases left in between. This CDR3 contains 13 residues. The CDR3 DNA reads as TGTGCCAGCAGTTTGTATACCGAAGAGACCCAGTACTTC. As protein: CASSLYTEETQYF.

This clonotype ranks as medium-sized. The chain uses TRBV6-5 and TRBJ2-1; 11 bases align to TRBD2. CDR1 is MNHEY and CDR2 is SVGAGI in the germline V gene. The CDR3 contains 14 residues. Trimming took 6 bases from V and 12 from J; bases not matched to a gene: 10. CDR3 region: CASRTSGARGGQFF. The DNA of the CDR3 is TGTGCCAGCAGGACTAGCGGGGCCCGCGGTGGGCAGTTCTTC.

This clonotype is termed medium-sized. V is TRBV3-1 and J is TRBJ2-1; the D is unclear. Germline values: CDR1 LGHDT, CDR2 YNNKEL (reference sequence). The V end lost 0 bases, the J end lost 6 bases, and 3 bases lay between the germline ends. The CDR3 is 12 residues long. CDR3 DNA: TGTGCCAGCAGCCAAGAGGGCAATGAGCAGTTCTTC. This translates into CASSQEGNEQFF.

This clonotype qualifies as medium-sized (0.01 to 0.1%). The chain employs TRBV4-3 and TRBJ2-7; TRBD2 agrees at 8 bases. Germline V gene lookup returns CDR1 LGHNA and CDR2 YSLEER. The CDR3 is 15 residues long. V lost 0 bases to trimming and J lost 3 bases; unmatched junction nucleotides: 4. CDR3 nucleotides: TGCGCCAGCAGCCAAGATCGGGGGGGTGGCTACGAGCAGTACTTC. This gives the protein CASSQDRGGGYEQYF.

In its sample, this clonotype is medium-sized. The chain has TRBV20-1 and TRBJ2-1; D is ambiguous. Trimming removed 3 bases at V and 5 bases at J, with 14 bases between. Per germline, CDR1 DFQATT and CDR2 SNEGSKA (reference sequence). The CDR3 consists of 14 residues. CDR3 DNA sequence: TGCAGTGCTAGGCTATTGGGATTAGACAATGAGCAGTTCTTC. Its protein is CSARLLGLDNEQFF.

This clonotype is medium-sized by share. The chain joins TRBV7-2 to TRBJ1-3; possible D gene TRBD1, 5 bases. Trimming shortened V by 5 bases and J by 6 bases, and 11 bases separated the two germline ends. CDR1 and CDR2 from the germline V gene are SGHTA and FQGNSA. The length of the CDR3 is 13 residues. The DNA for the CDR3 is TGTGCCAGCAGCCCAGGGACGATAAACACCATATATTTT. Protein: CASSPGTINTIYF.

This clonotype showed up many times. The chain joins TRBV7-3 to TRBJ2-7; D may be TRBD2 (6 bases). Germline loops: CDR1 SGHTA, CDR2 FQGTGA. The V gene lost 5 bases and the J gene lost 6 bases, with 14 bases spanning the gap. CDR3 length: 13 amino acids. This CDR3 is CASSPKVGGEQYF. In DNA form, the CDR3 reads TGTGCCAGCAGCCCGAAGGTCGGGGGCGAGCAGTACTTC.

By share, this clonotype ranks as medium-sized. The chain recombines TRBV7-2 with TRBJ2-1; D possibly corresponds to TRBD2 (6 bases). CDR1 and CDR2 from the germline V gene are SGHTA and FQGNSA. This CDR3 has 17 residues. Deletions cut 0 bases from V and 1 base from J, with 13 bases between. The CDR3 DNA reads TGTGCCAGCAGCTTAGCTCTGGCTAGCGAGTCCTACAATGAGCAGTTCTTC. Residues: CASSLALASESYNEQFF.

By share of the sample, this clonotype is medium-sized. The chain has TRBV10-3 and TRBJ2-7, with D perhaps matching TRBD1 (6 bases). The germline V gene encodes CDR1 ENHRY and CDR2 SYGVKD. The CDR3 covers 14 residues. Trimming cost V 4 bases and J 3 bases, with 13 bases left between them. CDR3 sequence (DNA): TGTGCCATCAGTGGGGGCAGGGGAGACTACGAGCAGTACTTC. Its protein is CAISGGRGDYEQYF.

This clonotype is deemed medium-sized. The genes are TRBV28 and TRBJ1-5; TRBD1 might be the D (5 bases). The CDR3 loop spans 13 amino acids. Deletions cut 3 bases from V and 7 bases from J, with 10 bases between. CDR1 is MDHEN, CDR2 SYDVKM, per germline. The CDR3 spells CASSLNRKQPQHF. The CDR3 nucleotides are TGTGCCAGCAGTTTGAACAGGAAACAGCCCCAGCATTTT.

In its sample, this clonotype ranks as medium-sized. V usage is TRBV5-1 and J usage is TRBJ2-3; 11 bases are shared with TRBD1. The V gene's germline CDR1 is SGHRS and CDR2 YFSETQ. J gave up 4 bases and V 4 bases, and 5 bases lay outside the gene matches. This CDR3 contains 15 residues. The CDR3 region is CASSPGTGGADTQYF. CDR3 DNA: TGCGCCAGCAGCCCTGGGACAGGGGGAGCAGATACGCAGTATTTT.

This clonotype is deemed medium-sized. The chain uses TRBV7-9 and TRBJ1-1; 7 bases line up with TRBD1. The CDR3 length is 14 residues. CDR1 is SEHNR and CDR2 is FQNEAQ in the germline V gene (reference sequence). The V gene end was trimmed by 5 bases and the J gene end by 1 base; junction bases not matched to a gene: 4. Written as DNA, the CDR3 is TGTGCCAGCAGCATCACAGGGGAGAACACTGAAGCTTTCTTT. Protein sequence: CASSITGENTEAFF.

In its sample, this clonotype ranks as medium-sized. The chain employs TRBV12-3 or TRBV12-4 and TRBJ2-1, with 7 nucleotides matching TRBD1. The CDR3 sequence is 14 residues long. V shed 5 bases and J 8 bases; nucleotides not matched to a gene: 9. CDR3 region: CASSLYRGGDEQFF. DNA for the CDR3: TGTGCCAGCAGTCTCTACAGGGGTGGGGATGAGCAGTTCTTC.

The chain uses TRBV12-3 or TRBV12-4 and TRBJ2-1; D uncertain. V was trimmed by 5 bases and J by 2 bases, leaving 10 bases between them. CDR3 length equals 14 residues. For the CDR3, the DNA is TGTGCCAGCAGTCCCCTCTCCCCCTACAATGAGCAGTTCTTC. Its protein product is CASSPLSPYNEQFF.

By sample share, this clonotype is medium-sized. The chain recombines TRBV7-2 with TRBJ2-2; possible D gene TRBD1, 6 bases. This CDR3 has 16 amino acids. The germline gives CDR1 SGHTA, CDR2 FQGNSA. Trimming took off 6 bases at V and 5 bases at J, with 19 bases between the two ends. The CDR3 here is CASRAALGAGTGELFF. CDR3 in DNA: TGTGCCAGCAGGGCCGCCTTGGGGGCAGGAACCGGGGAGCTGTTTTTT.

In its sample, this clonotype was seen many times. This chain connects TRBV3-1 to TRBJ2-5; 7 bases align to TRBD2. The V segment lost 0 bases and the J segment 4 bases; nucleotides outside the gene matches: 5. Germline CDR1 is LGHDT and CDR2 is YNNKEL (reference sequence). This CDR3 spans 15 amino acids. The CDR3 nucleotides are TGTGCCAGCAGCCAAGATGGGGGGGGGAGAGAGACCCAGTACTTC. Its protein is CASSQDGGGRETQYF.